The T cell receptor (beta chain) described here comes from a study of control samples from healthy donors and cancer patients. The CDR3 consists of 13 residues. Germline values: CDR1 LGHDT, CDR2 YNNKEL (reference sequence). V was pared by 1 base and J by 9 bases, with 7 bases between. The table came from immunoSEQ multiplex PCR; TCRdb's copy has only in-frame clones and leaves some out. The sample holds about 83,000 clones, about nine tenths seen once. The rearrangement links TRBV3-1 (or the pseudogene TRBV3-2) to TRBJ1-6; D uncertain. Sequenced sample: blood. The TCR comes from a man aged 50-59 years in good health. This CDR3 reads CASSQVVGSPLHF. CDR3 bases: TGTGCCAGCAGCCAAGTAGTTGGTTCACCCCTCCACTTT.